The following is a T cell receptor (beta chain) sequence with its context. Its antigen is still unknown. Here immunoSEQ multiplex PCR was the method, and the copy in TCRdb shows in-frame clones only, minus some. The repertoire has more than 80,000 clones, less than 95% of them found once; the top ten carry under 2%. The data stem from a study of OX40 agonist ivuxolimab in advanced cancers. General study findings and limits: The authors did not determine the antigen specificity of the expanded peripheral T cells. Those patients achieving a partial response at 0.1-3.0 mg/kg showed among the lowest clonal expansion. CD8+ T cells showed, on average, more clonal expansion than CD4+ cells.

The CDR3 contains 16 residues. CDR1 is KGHSH and CDR2 is LQKENI in the germline V gene. Trimming cost V 0 bases and J 2 bases; bases outside gene matches: 3. Material: CD4+ or CD8+ T cells sorted from blood, obtained in a trial of the OX40 agonist ivuxolimab. The rearrangement uses TRBV18 and TRBJ2-1, with 8 bases that match TRBD2. The receptor comes from an adult with an advanced solid tumor such as melanoma, head and neck, liver or kidney cancer. The CDR3 sequence is CASSPPQAGAYNEQFF. The CDR3 DNA reads as TGTGCCAGCTCACCACCGCAAGCGGGAGCCTACAATGAGCAGTTCTTC.